These 6 T cell receptor beta chains share one sample of origin, sequenced in a study of blood T cell repertoires in COVID-19. Sequencing was performed with immunoSEQ multiplex PCR; in TCRdb, only in-frame clones are kept and a portion is missing. The top ten clones hold 1% of a sample with about 310,000 clones, around nine tenths of them seen once. The sequenced material came from peripheral blood. These receptors all stem from a man between 45 and 60 years old with active or convalescent COVID-19.

The chain carries TRBV6-4 and TRBJ2-2, with a weak D call TRBD1 (5 bases). This CDR3 region has 14 residues. Germline V CDR1 and CDR2: MRHNA, SNTAGT. Trimming pared 9 bases from V and 6 bases from J, leaving 17 bases between. CDR3 protein: CARVGLLGAGELFF. In DNA form, the CDR3 reads TGTGCCAGAGTGGGTCTCCTAGGGGCCGGGGAGCTGTTTTTT.

V and J are TRBV10-1 and TRBJ1-2; D call uncertain. The V gene's germline CDR1 is WNHNN and CDR2 SYGVQD (reference sequence). The V gene lost 11 bases and the J gene lost 5 bases, with 21 bases spanning the gap. This CDR3 region has 14 residues. Written as DNA, the CDR3 is TGCGCCTCTGCTAGCTGGGCACGGTGGTATGGCTACACCTTC. This sequence encodes CASASWARWYGYTF.

V and J are TRBV5-5 and TRBJ2-2; 8 positions match TRBD2. The CDR3 loop spans 16 amino acids. Trimming took 2 bases from V and 4 from J; bases not matched to a gene: 7. Per germline, CDR1 SGHKS and CDR2 YYEKEE (reference sequence). The CDR3 DNA reads as TGTGCCAGCAGCTTTCGGCCCGGGACTAGCACCGGGGAGCTGTTTTTT. The encoded protein is CASSFRPGTSTGELFF.

The rearrangement joins TRBV9 to TRBJ1-1, with 11 bases fitting TRBD1. The germline V gene has CDR1 SGDLS and CDR2 YYNGEE. The CDR3 is 16 residues long. V lost 3 bases to trimming and J lost 5 bases; unmatched junction nucleotides: 9. This chain's CDR3 is CASSAGQGVGETEAFF. The CDR3 region has the DNA TGTGCCAGCAGCGCGGGACAGGGGGTGGGCGAGACTGAAGCTTTCTTT.

Points on this clone: Other DNA sequences in the same sample also yield this CDR3. The chain carries TRBV4-3 and TRBJ2-7; 7 positions match TRBD1. This CDR3 comprises 13 residues. The germline V gene has CDR1 LGHNA and CDR2 YSLEER. With 3 bases clipped from V and 1 base from J, the junction kept 0 bases outside the gene matches. CDR3 residues: CASSQDRSYEQYF. CDR3 in DNA: TGCGCCAGCAGCCAGGACAGGTCCTACGAGCAGTACTTC.

The chain uses TRBV29-1 and TRBJ2-2, with TRBD1 identical over 7 bases. This CDR3 contains 16 residues. The J segment lost 2 bases and the V segment lost 3 bases, leaving 9 bases of the junction unmatched. Germline-derived CDR1 and CDR2 are SQVTM and ANQGSEA. The CDR3 protein is CSVELIGTANTGELFF. The CDR3 coding sequence is TGCAGCGTTGAGTTAATCGGGACAGCCAACACCGGGGAGCTGTTTTTT.